The rows below give T cell receptor beta chains drawn from one sample of a study of shared clonotypes between healthy human individuals. The protocol was immunoSEQ multiplex PCR, while the TCRdb copy is restricted to in-frame clones and leaves out a portion. This repertoire shows over a million clones, around 97% found once; its top ten account for about 1%. The sample was naive CD4+ T cells sorted from blood. The receptor set was obtained from a man in his thirties or forties in good health. Each CDR3 is given with its conserved first and last residue. The order of the fields is J gene, D gene, clone size, V gene, CDR3 DNA, CDR3 protein. The D gene is left open where the match is weak. Only some rows state a clone size, as once, few, many or a class for expanded clones.

J gene: TRBJ2-7; D gene: TRBD2; clone size: -; V gene: TRBV15; CDR3 DNA: TGTGCCACCAGCTTAAGACTAGCTTCCGAGCAGTACTTC; CDR3 protein: CATSLRLASEQYF
J gene: TRBJ1-1; D gene: TRBD1; clone size: -; V gene: TRBV12-5; CDR3 DNA: TGTGCTAGTGTCCCGGGACAGACAAACACTGAAGCTTTCTTT; CDR3 protein: CASVPGQTNTEAFF
J gene: TRBJ2-1; D gene: -; clone size: -; V gene: TRBV7-9; CDR3 DNA: TGTGCCAGCAGCTTAGTCACGCGACACAATGAGCAGTTCTTC; CDR3 protein: CASSLVTRHNEQFF
J gene: TRBJ2-3; D gene: -; clone size: -; V gene: TRBV27; CDR3 DNA: TGTGCCAGCACGAAAGGCCGGTTCCCAGATACGCAGTATTTT; CDR3 protein: CASTKGRFPDTQYF
J gene: TRBJ2-2; D gene: -; clone size: -; V gene: TRBV5-1; CDR3 DNA: TGCGCCAGCAGCTATTTCTCACCAACCGACACCGGGGAGCTGTTTTTT; CDR3 protein: CASSYFSPTDTGELFF
J gene: TRBJ2-5; D gene: TRBD2; clone size: -; V gene: TRBV5-1; CDR3 DNA: TGCGCCAGCAGCTTCGGACTAGCGGATAGGGAGACCCAGTACTTC; CDR3 protein: CASSFGLADRETQYF
J gene: TRBJ2-5; D gene: TRBD1; clone size: -; V gene: TRBV5-4; CDR3 DNA: TGTGCCAGCAGCGGAGAGGGGGCGACAGGGTATCAGGAGACCCAGTACTTC; CDR3 protein: CASSGEGATGYQETQYF
J gene: TRBJ1-2; D gene: -; clone size: once; V gene: TRBV6-5; CDR3 DNA: TGTGCCAGCAGTTACTCGATTTCCTATGGCTACACCTTC; CDR3 protein: CASSYSISYGYTF
J gene: TRBJ2-2; D gene: -; clone size: -; V gene: TRBV6-6; CDR3 DNA: TGTGCCAGCAGTTACTCGATCGAACTACCCGGGGAGCTGTTTTTT; CDR3 protein: CASSYSIELPGELFF
J gene: TRBJ2-3; D gene: -; clone size: once; V gene: TRBV4-1; CDR3 DNA: TGCGCCAGCAAACCGGCCGGCACAGATACGCAGTATTTT; CDR3 protein: CASKPAGTDTQYF
J gene: TRBJ2-2; D gene: TRBD1; clone size: -; V gene: TRBV5-1; CDR3 DNA: TGCGCCAGCAGCAACGGACAGGGGACCGGGGAGCTGTTTTTT; CDR3 protein: CASSNGQGTGELFF
J gene: TRBJ1-2; D gene: -; clone size: -; V gene: TRBV7-8; CDR3 DNA: TGTGCCAGCAGCCACCTAAGGGCTCCCCCGTATGGCTACACCTTC; CDR3 protein: CASSHLRAPPYGYTF
J gene: TRBJ2-2; D gene: TRBD2; clone size: -; V gene: TRBV9; CDR3 DNA: TGTGCCAGCAGCGTAGGACTAGCTGTCGCCGGGGAGCTGTTTTTT; CDR3 protein: CASSVGLAVAGELFF